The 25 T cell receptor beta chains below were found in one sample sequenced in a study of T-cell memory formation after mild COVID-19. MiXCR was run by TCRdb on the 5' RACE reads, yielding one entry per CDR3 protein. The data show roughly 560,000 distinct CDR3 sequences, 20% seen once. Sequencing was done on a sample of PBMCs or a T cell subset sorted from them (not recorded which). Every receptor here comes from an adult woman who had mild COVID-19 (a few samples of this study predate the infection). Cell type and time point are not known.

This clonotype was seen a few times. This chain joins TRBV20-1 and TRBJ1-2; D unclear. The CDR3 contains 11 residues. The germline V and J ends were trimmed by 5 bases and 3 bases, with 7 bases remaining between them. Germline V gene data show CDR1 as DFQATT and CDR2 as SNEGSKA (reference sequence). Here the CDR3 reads CSAFIYYGYTF. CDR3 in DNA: TGCAGTGCTTTCATATACTATGGCTACACCTTC.

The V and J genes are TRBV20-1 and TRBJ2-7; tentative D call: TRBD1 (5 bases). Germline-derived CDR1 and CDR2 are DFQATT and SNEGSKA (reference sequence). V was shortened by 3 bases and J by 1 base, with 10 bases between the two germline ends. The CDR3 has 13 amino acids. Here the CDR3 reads CSARGLWSYEQYF. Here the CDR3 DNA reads TGCAGTGCTAGGGGGCTTTGGTCCTACGAGCAGTACTTC.

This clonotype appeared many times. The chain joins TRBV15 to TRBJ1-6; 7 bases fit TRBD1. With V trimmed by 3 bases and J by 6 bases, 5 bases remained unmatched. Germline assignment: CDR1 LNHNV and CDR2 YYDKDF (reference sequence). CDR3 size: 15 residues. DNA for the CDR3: TGTGCCACCAGCAGGAGGGGACAGTCTAATTCACCCCTCCACTTT. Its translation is CATSRRGQSNSPLHF.

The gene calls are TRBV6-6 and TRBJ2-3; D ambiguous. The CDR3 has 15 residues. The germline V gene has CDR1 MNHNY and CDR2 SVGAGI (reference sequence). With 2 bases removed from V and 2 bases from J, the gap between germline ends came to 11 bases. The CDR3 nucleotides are TGTGCCAGCAGTTACACCGGGCAATACACAGATACGCAGTATTTT. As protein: CASSYTGQYTDTQYF.

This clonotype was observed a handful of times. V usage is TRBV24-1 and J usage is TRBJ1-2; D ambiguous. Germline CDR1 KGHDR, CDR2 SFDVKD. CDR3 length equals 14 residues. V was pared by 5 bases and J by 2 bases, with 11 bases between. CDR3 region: CATSASDGNYGYTF. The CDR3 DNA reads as TGTGCCACCAGTGCCTCGGACGGGAACTATGGCTACACCTTC.

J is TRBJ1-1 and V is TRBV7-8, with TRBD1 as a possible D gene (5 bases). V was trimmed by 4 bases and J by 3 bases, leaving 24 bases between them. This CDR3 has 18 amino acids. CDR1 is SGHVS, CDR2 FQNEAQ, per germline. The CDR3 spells CASSYRVVVGAADTEAFF. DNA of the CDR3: TGTGCCAGCAGCTATCGGGTGGTGGTCGGGGCGGCGGACACTGAAGCTTTCTTT.

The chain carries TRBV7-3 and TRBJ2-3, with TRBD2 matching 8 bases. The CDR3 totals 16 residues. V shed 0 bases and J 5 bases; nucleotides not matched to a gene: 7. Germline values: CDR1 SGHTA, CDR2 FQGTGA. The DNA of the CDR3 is TGTGCCAGCAGCTTAACTCCGGGGGGGCCGGAAGATACGCAGTATTTT. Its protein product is CASSLTPGGPEDTQYF.

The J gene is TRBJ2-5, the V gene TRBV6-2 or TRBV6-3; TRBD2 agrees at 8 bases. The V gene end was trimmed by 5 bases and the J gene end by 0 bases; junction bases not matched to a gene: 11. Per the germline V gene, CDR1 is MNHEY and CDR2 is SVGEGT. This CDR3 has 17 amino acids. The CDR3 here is CASSPYYAGGYQETQYF. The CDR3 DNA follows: TGTGCCAGCAGTCCGTACTACGCGGGAGGCTACCAAGAGACCCAGTACTTC.

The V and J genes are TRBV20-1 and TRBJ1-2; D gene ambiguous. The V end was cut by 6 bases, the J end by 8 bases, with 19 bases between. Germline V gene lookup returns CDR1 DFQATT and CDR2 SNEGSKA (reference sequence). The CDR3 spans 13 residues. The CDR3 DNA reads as TGCAGTGCAACCACATATCCCGGCGGGGGCTACACCTTC. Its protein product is CSATTYPGGGYTF.

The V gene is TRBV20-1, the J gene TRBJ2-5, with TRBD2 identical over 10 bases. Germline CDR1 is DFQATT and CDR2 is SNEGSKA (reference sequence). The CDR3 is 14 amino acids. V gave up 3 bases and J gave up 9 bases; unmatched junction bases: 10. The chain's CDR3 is CSASYLAGGGAQYF. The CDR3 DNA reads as TGCAGTGCTAGCTACTTAGCGGGGGGTGGGGCCCAGTACTTC.

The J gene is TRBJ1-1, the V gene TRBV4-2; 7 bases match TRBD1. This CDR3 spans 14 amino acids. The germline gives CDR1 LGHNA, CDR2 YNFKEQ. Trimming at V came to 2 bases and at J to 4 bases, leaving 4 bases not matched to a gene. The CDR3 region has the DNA TGTGCCAGCAGCCAAAGGGACAGCCTCACTGAAGCTTTCTTT. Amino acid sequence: CASSQRDSLTEAFF.

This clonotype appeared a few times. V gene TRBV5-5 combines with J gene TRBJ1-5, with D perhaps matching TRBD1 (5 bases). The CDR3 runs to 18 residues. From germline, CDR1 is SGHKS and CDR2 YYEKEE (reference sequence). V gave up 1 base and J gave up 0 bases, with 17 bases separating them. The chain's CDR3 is CASSLWGWRIYSNQPQHF. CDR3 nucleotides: TGTGCCAGCAGCTTGTGGGGGTGGCGGATCTATAGCAATCAGCCCCAGCATTTT.

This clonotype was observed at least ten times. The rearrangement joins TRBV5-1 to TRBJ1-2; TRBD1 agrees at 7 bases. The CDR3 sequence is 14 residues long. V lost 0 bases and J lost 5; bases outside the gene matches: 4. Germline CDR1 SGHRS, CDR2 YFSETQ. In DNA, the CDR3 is TGCGCCAGCAGCTTGGGGACAGGAGCTTATGGCTACACCTTC. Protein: CASSLGTGAYGYTF.

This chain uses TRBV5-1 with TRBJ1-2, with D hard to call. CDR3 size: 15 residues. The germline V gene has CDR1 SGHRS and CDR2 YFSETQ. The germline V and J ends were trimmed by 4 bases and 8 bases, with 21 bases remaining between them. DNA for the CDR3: TGCGCCAGCAGCCCTGAGCTGGACTGGGTGAACGGCTACACCTTC. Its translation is CASSPELDWVNGYTF.

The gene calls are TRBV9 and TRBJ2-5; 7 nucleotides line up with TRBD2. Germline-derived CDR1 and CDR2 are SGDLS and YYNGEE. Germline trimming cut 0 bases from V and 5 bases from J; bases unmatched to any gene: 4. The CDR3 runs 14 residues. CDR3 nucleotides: TGTGCCAGCAGCGTAGGGGGAGGGTCCGAGACCCAGTACTTC. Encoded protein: CASSVGGGSETQYF.

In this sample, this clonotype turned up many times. CDR3 sequence reads: CSVALADTGELFF. Written as DNA, the CDR3 is TGCAGCGTTGCACTCGCTGACACCGGGGAGCTGTTTTTT. This chain connects TRBV29-1 to TRBJ2-2; D gene ambiguous. V shed 4 bases and J shed 3 bases, with 9 bases lying between them. The CDR3 consists of 13 residues. Germline loops: CDR1 SQVTM, CDR2 ANQGSEA.

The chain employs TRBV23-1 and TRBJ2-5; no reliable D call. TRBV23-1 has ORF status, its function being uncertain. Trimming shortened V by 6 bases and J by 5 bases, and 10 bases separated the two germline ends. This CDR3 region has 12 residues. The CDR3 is CASSHKQETQYF. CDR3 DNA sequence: TGCGCCAGCAGCCACAAACAGGAGACCCAGTACTTC.

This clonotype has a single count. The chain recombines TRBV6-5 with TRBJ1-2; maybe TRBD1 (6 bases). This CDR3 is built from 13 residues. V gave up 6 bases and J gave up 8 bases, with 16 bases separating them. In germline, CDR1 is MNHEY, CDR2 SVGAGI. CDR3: CASRPPGAGGYTF. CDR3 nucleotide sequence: TGTGCCAGCAGGCCCCCGGGGGCGGGGGGCTACACCTTC.

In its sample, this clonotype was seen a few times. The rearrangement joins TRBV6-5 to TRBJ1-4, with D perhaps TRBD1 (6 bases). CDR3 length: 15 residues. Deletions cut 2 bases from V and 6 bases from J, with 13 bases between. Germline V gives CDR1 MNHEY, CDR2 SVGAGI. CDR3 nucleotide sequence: TGTGCCAGCAGTTACAAGTCAGGGGTAGATGAAAAACTGTTTTTT. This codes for CASSYKSGVDEKLFF.

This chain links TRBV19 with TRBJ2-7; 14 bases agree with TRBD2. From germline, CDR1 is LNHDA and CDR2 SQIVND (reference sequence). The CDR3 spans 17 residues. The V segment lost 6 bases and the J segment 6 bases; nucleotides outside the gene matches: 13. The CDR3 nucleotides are TGTGCCAGTAGGGAACCGGGACTAGCGGGAGATCGCTGCGAGCAGTACTTC. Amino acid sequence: CASREPGLAGDRCEQYF. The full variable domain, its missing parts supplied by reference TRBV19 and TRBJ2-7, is DGGITQSPKYLFRKEGQNVTLSCEQNLNHDAMYWYRQDPGQGLRLIYYSQIVNDFQKGDIAEGYSVSREKKESFPLTVTSAQKNPTAFYLCASREPGLAGDRCEQYFGPGTRLTVT.

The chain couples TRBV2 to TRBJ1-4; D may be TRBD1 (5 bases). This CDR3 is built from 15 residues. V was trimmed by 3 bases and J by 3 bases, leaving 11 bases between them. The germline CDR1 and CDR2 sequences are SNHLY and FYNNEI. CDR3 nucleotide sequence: TGTGCCAGCAGTGAGTTCGGGGGTTCTAATGAAAAACTGTTTTTT. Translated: CASSEFGGSNEKLFF.

The CDR3 nucleotides read TGCAGTGCCATGGGAAGCGGGAGGGCCCTCAATGAGCAGTTCTTC. Translated, it gives CSAMGSGRALNEQFF. This rearrangement joins TRBV20-1 to TRBJ2-1, with 10 bases matching TRBD2. Trimming took 6 bases from V and 6 from J; bases not matched to a gene: 11. The CDR3 is 15 amino acids. Looked up from germline, CDR1 is DFQATT and CDR2 is SNEGSKA (reference sequence).

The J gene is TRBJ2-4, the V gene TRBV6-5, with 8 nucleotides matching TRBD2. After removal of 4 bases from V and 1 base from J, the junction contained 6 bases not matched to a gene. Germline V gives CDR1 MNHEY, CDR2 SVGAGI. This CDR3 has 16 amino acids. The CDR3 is CASSLSLAGAKNIQYF. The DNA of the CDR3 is TGTGCCAGCAGTTTGAGCCTAGCGGGTGCCAAAAACATTCAGTACTTC.

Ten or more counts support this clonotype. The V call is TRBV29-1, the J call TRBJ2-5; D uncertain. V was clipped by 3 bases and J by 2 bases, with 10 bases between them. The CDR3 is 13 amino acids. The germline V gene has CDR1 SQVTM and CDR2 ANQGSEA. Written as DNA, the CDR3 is TGCAGCGTTGATCTGGGCAGGCAAGAGACCCAGTACTTC. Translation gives CSVDLGRQETQYF.

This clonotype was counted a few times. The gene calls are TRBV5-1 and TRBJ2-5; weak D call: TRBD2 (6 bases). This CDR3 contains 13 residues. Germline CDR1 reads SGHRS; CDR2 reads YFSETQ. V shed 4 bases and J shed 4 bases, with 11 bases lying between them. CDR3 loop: CASSRGTIETQYF. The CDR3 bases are TGCGCCAGCAGCCGGGGGACCATAGAGACCCAGTACTTC.